The T cell receptor (beta chain) under discussion was sequenced for a study of blood T cell dynamics during melanoma immunotherapy (TCRdb year 2020). About the investigation overall: Patients with metastatic melanoma were treated with first-line pembrolizumab or nivolumab plus ipilimumab as standard of care in the United Kingdom. To identify early correlates of response, the study profiled peripheral T cell receptor repertoires in patients with metastatic melanoma before and after one cycle of checkpoint inhibitor therapy. Consecutive patients formed a training cohort, and a further independent group of patients from the same centre was pooled into an external validation set.

The CDR3, cysteine through phenylalanine, is 16 amino acids long. The entry retains the CDR3 DNA only, 48 bases that are in frame from base 1. V has 0 bases trimmed and J has 4 bases trimmed; junction bases matching no gene number 7. CDR1 and CDR2 were assigned from the germline V gene as LGHNA and YSLEER. General findings and caveats noted by the study authors: A bifurcated reorganization of the PBMC repertoire at W3, with increased clonality or increased diversity, was observed in patients who later achieved disease control, unlike in progressors. The relatively small sample size was acknowledged as a potential limitation on generalization of the results. The study could not determine whether the T cell clones driving repertoire changes were melanoma-specific or reflected general immune activation.

Turning to this clone: Its cognate antigen has yet to be identified. The record has no base qualities; no much larger clone is one base away.

For every bulk PBMC sample, a fixed 350 ng of DNA was loaded. Following the manufacturer instructions, the immunoSEQ TCRb Assay kit was used to amplify TCR beta CDR3 sequences from genomic DNA. The KAPA Library Quantification Kit for Illumina platforms was used to quantify the pooled libraries by qPCR. Pooled libraries were clustered at 0.6-1.1 pM and sequenced on an Illumina NextSeq 500. The original pipeline was this. TCR data were analyzed using immunoSEQ ANALYZER and the R LymphoSeq package. A rearrangement efficiency score was calculated as productive divided by the sum of productive and non-productive CDR3 sequences. Clonality was assessed using the Gini coefficient and diversity using the Renyi index at alpha=1, with pairwise comparisons between timepoints within each patient. Clonal relatedness used an edit distance of 3, and repertoire similarity used the Bhattacharyya coefficient, both computed in LymphoSeq. To classify response, a linear discriminant analysis based on week-3 changes in clonality and diversity was built using the R MASS and caret packages. Sourced from immuneACCESS, this table was stored by TCRdb with only in-frame sequences that have V and J called. A share of the clones is absent; for the studies checked, an unresolved V gene accounts for under half, and the remainder has no known explanation. The V and J calls and clone size were taken over from that table, and D and trimming were inferred from the DNA. In this sample the table shows about 7,200 clones, approximately 84% of which occur a single time. The top ten constitute roughly a third of the sample.

What the time point label conveys for this sample: week 3, after first cycle of checkpoint inhibitor. Blood samples were taken before treatment (T0) and at week 3 (W3), following the first cycle of checkpoint blockade. Except for two patients with rapid clinical progression, response was assessed 12 weeks after the first infusion by RECIST 1.1; disease control meant complete response, partial response or stable disease. Any patient who had received prior systemic cancer treatment, was on concomitant immunosuppressant therapy or had synchronous other active malignancies was excluded. Both bulk PBMC and plasma cell-free DNA were sequenced for TCR beta so that circulating cells and T cell turnover could be tracked. Lymphoprep and SepMate tubes were used to isolate PBMC from blood, and red cell lysis was then performed. QIAamp DNA Blood Mini kits were used to extract DNA from PBMC and sorted T cell subsets.

This sequence originates from a human donor with melanoma. Some clones in this sample may be carry-over from other donors' samples. The specimen comprised blood, sampled from a patient treated with checkpoint blockade. The rearrangement combines TRBV4-3 with TRBJ2-3, with 7 bases in between that match TRBD2. The nucleotide sequence reads as follows: TGCGCCAGCAGCCAAGATCACGGGGGGTTGGCAGATACGCAGTATTTT. This sequence encodes CASSQDHGGLADTQYF.